This T cell receptor beta chain comes out of a study of T-cell memory formation after mild COVID-19. About the research overall: For the most part, TCR clusters were specific to one donor. Study-level points and caveats: Balance between CD4 and CD8 was seen in clones contracting day 15 to 85, and a CD4+ lean was seen in later expanders. A second wave of clones peaked on day 37, and their SARS-CoV-2 specificity went unconfirmed. Contracting CD4+ clones lay largely in CM and EM, with CD8+ ones residing in EMRA.

TCRdb reprocessed the 5' RACE reads with MiXCR, giving one entry per CDR3 protein. The sample lists fewer than 700,000 distinct CDR3 sequences, around 17% seen once, with about 12% in the top ten. Worth noting for this clonotype: The antigen is undetermined.

Sequenced: PBMCs or a T cell subset sorted from them (not recorded which). This TCR was sampled from an adult woman who had mild COVID-19 (a few samples of this study predate the infection). Cell type and time point are not known.

CDR3 sequence (DNA): TGTGCCAGCAGTTTCCACACAGGGAGGACAGATACGCAGTATTTT. It encodes CASSFHTGRTDTQYF. The chain couples TRBV12-3 or TRBV12-4 to TRBJ2-3; the D call may be TRBD1 or TRBD2 (6 bases each). Trimming took 3 bases from V and 3 from J, leaving 13 bases between them. There are 15 residues in the CDR3.